This T cell receptor (beta chain) was recovered during a study of CXCR3-negative and CXCR3-positive naive CD8 T cells. 5' RACE that incorporated UMI labels was used to prepare the TRB cDNA libraries. TCRdb reprocessed the 5' RACE reads, keeping one entry per CDR3 protein, no DNA. Recorded here are approximately 100,000 distinct CDR3 sequences; the top ten clones represent roughly 0.35%. Study-level points and caveats: CXCR3-positive naive cells had more hydrophobic TRB CDR3s than CXCR3-negative naive cells. Researchers reported similar TRBV-TRBJ usage in naive CXCR3-negative and CXCR3-positive cells, though memory differed. No difference in surface CD5 was seen between naive subsets, and TCR strength was inferred from TRB CDR3 properties.

The CDR3 totals 11 residues. The V gene's germline CDR1 is MGHRA and CDR2 YSYEKL. With regard to this clonotype: Its antigen is unknown.

The chain is built from TRBV4-1 and TRBJ1-2. The source is a human donor in good health. Some clones in this sample may be carry-over from other donors' samples. The sample comprised naive CXCR3+ CD8+ T cells from blood. Subset in this sample: CD45RO-CCR7+CD27+CD95- naive CD8+ T cells expressing CXCR3 (TNR3+). The CDR3 sequence: CASGQGPSYTF.